What follows are 21 T cell receptor beta chains derived from one specimen sequenced in a study of T-cell reconstitution after alpha-beta-depleted transplantation in children. Researchers prepared the TCRbeta library using unique molecular identifiers, the study reports. TCRdb reprocessed the PCR reads via MiXCR and lists one record per CDR3 protein. In the table there are roughly 340,000 distinct CDR3 sequences, about 17% of which are singletons. Sample: PBMCs, mostly from graft donor cells, taken 360 days after TCRalphabeta/CD19-depleted stem cell transplant. The receptors derive from a male patient under 10 years old who had a stem cell transplant for acute lymphoblastic leukemia, so the T cells may come from the graft donor.

This sequence joins TRBV7-9 and TRBJ2-7; 9 bases agree with TRBD1. The CDR3 extends over 15 amino acids. V gave up 4 bases and J gave up 0 bases; unmatched junction bases: 4. CDR1 is SEHNR, CDR2 FQNEAQ, per germline (reference sequence). The chain's CDR3 is CASSSMDRGSYEQYF. The CDR3 DNA reads as TGTGCCAGCAGCTCGATGGACAGGGGCTCCTACGAGCAGTACTTC.

The rearrangement links TRBV28 to TRBJ1-1; D possibly corresponds to TRBD1 (5 bases). The CDR3 has 15 amino acids. Germline loops: CDR1 MDHEN, CDR2 SYDVKM. V gave up 4 bases and J gave up 0 bases, with 12 bases separating them. CDR3 in DNA: TGTGCCAGCAGTTCCCTGGGGGAGTTGAACACTGAAGCTTTCTTT. It is translated as CASSSLGELNTEAFF.

The rearrangement uses TRBV9 and TRBJ2-7, with 9 bases lining up with TRBD2. Looked up from germline, CDR1 is SGDLS and CDR2 is YYNGEE. The V and J ends lost 0 bases and 7 bases, in that order; junction bases with no gene match: 11. This CDR3 is 16 amino acids long. This CDR3 is CASSVGEGLAPREQYF. CDR3 DNA: TGTGCCAGCAGCGTAGGGGAGGGACTAGCCCCTAGGGAGCAGTACTTC.

V gene TRBV24-1 combines with J gene TRBJ2-3, with 10 bases fitting TRBD2. Per the germline V gene, CDR1 is KGHDR and CDR2 is SFDVKD. The V gene end was trimmed by 4 bases and the J gene end by 2 bases; junction bases not matched to a gene: 5. The CDR3 spans 16 residues. The CDR3 protein is CATSDSLAGATDTQYF. CDR3 bases: TGTGCCACCAGTGACTCCCTAGCGGGGGCCACAGATACGCAGTATTTT.

This clonotype came up a few times. This rearrangement joins TRBV9 to TRBJ2-4, with TRBD1 matching 11 bases. Looked up from germline, CDR1 is SGDLS and CDR2 is YYNGEE. This CDR3 spans 21 amino acids. V was pared by 4 bases and J by 0 bases, with 18 bases of the junction left unmatched. The CDR3 region has the DNA TGTGCCAGCAGCCCCGGGACAGGGGGAGCGGGATTTTCTCTAGCCAAAAACATTCAGTACTTC. Amino acid sequence: CASSPGTGGAGFSLAKNIQYF.

This chain links TRBV25-1 with TRBJ2-7; 9 bases match TRBD1. Germline V lookup: CDR1 MGHDK, CDR2 SYGVNS. The CDR3 totals 13 residues. Trimming at V came to 6 bases and at J to 3 bases, leaving 3 bases not matched to a gene. The CDR3: CASRDRGDYEQYF. CDR3 in DNA: TGTGCCAGCAGAGACAGGGGGGACTACGAGCAGTACTTC.

This clonotype has a count of ten or more. The chain couples TRBV5-1 to TRBJ2-5; D is possibly TRBD1 (6 bases). V was cut by 0 bases and J by 3 bases, with 15 bases left in between. Germline assignment: CDR1 SGHRS and CDR2 YFSETQ. This CDR3 is built from 16 residues. The CDR3 DNA follows: TGCGCCAGCAGCTTGGATCACAGGGCGAGGAAAGAGACCCAGTACTTC. Amino acid sequence: CASSLDHRARKETQYF.

This clonotype came up a few times. The chain carries TRBV5-6 and TRBJ1-5; tentative D call: TRBD1 (6 bases). CDR1 is SGHDT and CDR2 is YYEEEE in the germline V gene. Trimming took 3 bases from V and 0 from J, leaving 10 bases between them. The CDR3 covers 15 residues. The CDR3 reads CASSWGGGSNQPQHF. CDR3 bases: TGTGCCAGCAGCTGGGGGGGCGGTAGCAATCAGCCCCAGCATTTT.

This clonotype was counted a few times. The gene calls are TRBV20-1 and TRBJ2-3; 9 positions match TRBD2. The V and J ends lost 3 bases and 4 bases, in that order; junction bases with no gene match: 8. CDR3 length: 15 residues. Germline V lookup: CDR1 DFQATT, CDR2 SNEGSKA (reference sequence). DNA of the CDR3: TGCAGTGCTAGGTTGCGGGAGGGCCTGCCAGATACGCAGTATTTT. Translation gives CSARLREGLPDTQYF.

In its sample, this clonotype was seen many times. The chain employs TRBV28 and TRBJ1-2; weak D call: TRBD1 (5 bases). Trimming cost V 4 bases and J 0 bases, with 6 bases left between them. This CDR3 has 13 residues. Germline assignment: CDR1 MDHEN and CDR2 SYDVKM. The chain's CDR3 is CASSSRANYGYTF. Written as DNA, the CDR3 is TGTGCCAGCAGTTCCAGGGCTAACTATGGCTACACCTTC.

The V gene is TRBV5-6, the J gene TRBJ1-4; 8 bases match TRBD1. The CDR3 has 17 residues. The trim removed 0 bases at V and 4 bases at J, leaving 8 bases unmatched. Germline V lookup: CDR1 SGHDT, CDR2 YYEEEE. DNA of the CDR3: TGTGCCAGCAGCTTGGAATTAGACAGGGGCGATAATGAAAAACTGTTTTTT. Protein sequence: CASSLELDRGDNEKLFF.

The genes are TRBV20-1 and TRBJ2-2; 10 bases map to TRBD2. Germline values: CDR1 DFQATT, CDR2 SNEGSKA (reference sequence). The junction had 15 bases not matched to a gene; V was cut back by 7 bases and J by 4 bases. The CDR3 has 17 amino acids. In DNA, the CDR3 is TGCAGTGTCAGGCGGTCTTGGACTAGCGGTCCCACCGGGGAGCTGTTTTTT. This gives the protein CSVRRSWTSGPTGELFF.

This clonotype was seen at least ten times. The rearrangement joins TRBV12-3 or TRBV12-4 to TRBJ2-1; TRBD2 might be the D (6 bases). This CDR3 spans 14 amino acids. The V gene lost 3 bases and the J gene lost 5 bases, with 11 bases spanning the gap. CDR3: CASSFKRADNEQFF. The DNA for the CDR3 is TGTGCCAGCAGTTTTAAGCGGGCCGACAATGAGCAGTTCTTC.

There are a few counts of this clonotype. The gene calls are TRBV9 and TRBJ2-3; 8 bases are shared with TRBD2. There are 16 residues in the CDR3. In germline, CDR1 is SGDLS, CDR2 YYNGEE. J lost 4 bases, V lost 0 bases, and 7 bases had no gene match. The CDR3 DNA follows: TGTGCCAGCAGCGTAGTTCTGGCGGGAGGCGCAGATACGCAGTATTTT. Encoded protein: CASSVVLAGGADTQYF.

The chain carries TRBV28 and TRBJ2-4; possible D gene TRBD1, 6 bases. The CDR3 contains 15 residues. Looked up from germline, CDR1 is MDHEN and CDR2 is SYDVKM. Trimming pared 5 bases from V and 1 base from J, leaving 12 bases between. The DNA for the CDR3 is TGTGCCAGCAGTGCCCCGGACAGCGCCAAAAACATTCAGTACTTC. Translation gives CASSAPDSAKNIQYF.

This clonotype was observed at least ten times. The CDR3 protein is CSARAGQNNQPQHF. CDR3 in DNA: TGCAGTGCTAGAGCCGGACAGAACAATCAGCCCCAGCATTTT. V and J are TRBV20-1 and TRBJ1-5, with D possibly matching TRBD1 (6 bases). This CDR3 spans 14 amino acids. Germline V lookup: CDR1 DFQATT, CDR2 SNEGSKA (reference sequence). The germline V and J ends were trimmed by 1 base and 3 bases, with 10 bases remaining between them.

The CDR3 DNA reads as TGCGCCAGCAGCCAAGATCGGGGGACAGGCTTACTCTACGAGCAGTACTTC. It translates to CASSQDRGTGLLYEQYF. The chain carries TRBV4-1 and TRBJ2-7, with 8 positions matching TRBD1. The CDR3 is 17 amino acids. The germline V gene has CDR1 MGHRA and CDR2 YSYEKL. V lost 0 bases, J lost 3 bases, and 10 bases stayed unmatched.

This clonotype came up many times. This chain connects TRBV25-1 to TRBJ2-1, with 11 bases identical to TRBD2. This CDR3 is built from 17 residues. J lost 5 bases, V lost 2 bases, and 8 bases had no gene match. Germline V lookup: CDR1 MGHDK, CDR2 SYGVNS. The CDR3 nucleotides are TGTGCCAGCAGTGAACTAACCCTAGCGGGAGGCAACAATGAGCAGTTCTTC. It is translated as CASSELTLAGGNNEQFF.

This clonotype occurred a few times. The chain recombines TRBV27 with TRBJ2-1; TRBD2 matches at 11 bases. Per the germline V gene, CDR1 is MNHEY and CDR2 is SMNVEV (reference sequence). CDR3 length equals 14 residues. The V segment lost 3 bases and the J segment 5 bases; nucleotides outside the gene matches: 0. The CDR3 DNA follows: TGTGCCAGCAGTTTGACTAGCGGGAACAATGAGCAGTTCTTC. It codes for CASSLTSGNNEQFF.

This clonotype was observed a few times. The V gene is TRBV20-1, the J gene TRBJ1-3; no reliable D call. The V and J ends lost 6 bases and 0 bases respectively, with 12 bases between them. The CDR3 covers 14 residues. Germline V lookup: CDR1 DFQATT, CDR2 SNEGSKA (reference sequence). The CDR3 is CSALSGVSGNTIYF. DNA of the CDR3: TGCAGTGCCCTAAGCGGAGTCTCTGGAAACACCATATATTTT.

V usage is TRBV4-2 and J usage is TRBJ2-5; D is unresolved. Per germline, CDR1 LGHNA and CDR2 YNFKEQ. The germline V and J ends were trimmed by 1 base and 4 bases, with 10 bases remaining between them. The CDR3 runs 14 residues. The CDR3 coding sequence is TGTGCCAGCAGCCAAGGGTCGGAGCGAGAGACCCAGTACTTC. Residues: CASSQGSERETQYF.